The entry that follows covers one T cell receptor beta chain sequence. What it binds is not known. A mixed TRB-A/B primer pool amplified rearranged TRB by multiplex touch-down PCR. Via MiXCR, TCRdb re-called the multiplex PCR reads, giving one row per CDR3 protein. The profile shows roughly 1,300 distinct CDR3 sequences, over 25% of them singletons. The template was genomic DNA from peripheral blood, not RNA. Germline-derived CDR1 and CDR2 are LGHNA and YSLEER. V gave up 5 bases and J gave up 9 bases; unmatched junction bases: 13. This CDR3 has 16 residues. This specimen belongs to a study of T cell repertoires in aging, cancer and after chemotherapy. The wider study: The full dataset contained several million TCR reads. Study results and caveats: Age-matched healthy donors had significantly more diverse, less clonal blood TCR repertoires than untreated cancer patients.

The chain recombines TRBV4-3 with TRBJ2-3; 11 bases line up with TRBD2. The sequence was obtained from a human donor with a solid tumor. Sequencing input: blood. CDR3: CASSSGLAGRRGTQYF. The CDR3 DNA reads TGCGCCAGCAGCTCTGGACTAGCGGGCCGGAGGGGGACGCAGTATTTT.